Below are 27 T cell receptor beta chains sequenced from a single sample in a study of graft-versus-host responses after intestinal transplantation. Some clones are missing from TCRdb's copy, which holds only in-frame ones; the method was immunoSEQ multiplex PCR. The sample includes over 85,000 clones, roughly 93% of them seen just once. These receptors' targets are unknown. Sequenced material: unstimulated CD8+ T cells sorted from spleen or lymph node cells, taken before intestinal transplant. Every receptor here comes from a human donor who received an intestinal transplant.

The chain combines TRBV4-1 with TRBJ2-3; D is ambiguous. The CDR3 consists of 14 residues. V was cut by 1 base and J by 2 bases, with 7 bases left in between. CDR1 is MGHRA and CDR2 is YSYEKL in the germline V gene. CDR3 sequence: CASSQGADTDTQYF. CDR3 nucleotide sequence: TGCGCCAGCAGCCAAGGAGCTGACACAGATACGCAGTATTTT.

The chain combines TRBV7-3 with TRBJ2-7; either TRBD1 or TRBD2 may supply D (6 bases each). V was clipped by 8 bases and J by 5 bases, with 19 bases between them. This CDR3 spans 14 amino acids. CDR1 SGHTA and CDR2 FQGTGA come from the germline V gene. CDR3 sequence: CASFRGGPVNEQYF. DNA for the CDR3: TGTGCCAGCTTCAGAGGGGGGCCTGTGAACGAGCAGTACTTC. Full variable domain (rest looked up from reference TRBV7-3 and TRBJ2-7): GAGVSQTPSNKVTEKGKYVELRCDPISGHTALYWYRQSLGQGPEFLIYFQGTGAADDSGLPNDRFFAVRPEGSVSTLKIQRTERGDSAVYLCASFRGGPVNEQYFGPGTRLTVT.

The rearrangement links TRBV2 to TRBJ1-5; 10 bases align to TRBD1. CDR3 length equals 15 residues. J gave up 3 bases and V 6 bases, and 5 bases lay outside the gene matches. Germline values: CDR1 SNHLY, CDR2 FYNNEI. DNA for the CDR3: TGTGCCAGCAGCCTGGACAGGGGGGCCAATCAGCCCCAGCATTTT. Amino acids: CASSLDRGANQPQHF.

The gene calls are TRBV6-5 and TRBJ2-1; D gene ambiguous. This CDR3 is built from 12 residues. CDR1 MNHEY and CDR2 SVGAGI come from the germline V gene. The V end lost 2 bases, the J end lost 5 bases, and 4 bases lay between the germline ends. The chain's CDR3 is CASSYDDNEQFF. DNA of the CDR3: TGTGCCAGCAGTTACGATGACAATGAGCAGTTCTTC.

The CDR3 nucleotides are TGTGCCAGCAGCCCGACAGGGGGTCTCACTGAAGCTTTCTTT. Protein: CASSPTGGLTEAFF. This chain links TRBV27 with TRBJ1-1, with 9 bases aligning to TRBD1. V lost 6 bases to trimming and J lost 4 bases; unmatched junction nucleotides: 6. Germline V gives CDR1 MNHEY, CDR2 SMNVEV (reference sequence). This CDR3 spans 14 amino acids.

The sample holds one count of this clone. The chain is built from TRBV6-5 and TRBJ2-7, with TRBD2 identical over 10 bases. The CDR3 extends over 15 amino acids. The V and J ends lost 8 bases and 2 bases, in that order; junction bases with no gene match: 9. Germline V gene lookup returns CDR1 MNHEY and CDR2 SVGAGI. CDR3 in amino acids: CASVVRTSGAYEQYF. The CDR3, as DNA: TGTGCCAGCGTGGTGAGGACTAGCGGCGCCTACGAGCAGTACTTC.

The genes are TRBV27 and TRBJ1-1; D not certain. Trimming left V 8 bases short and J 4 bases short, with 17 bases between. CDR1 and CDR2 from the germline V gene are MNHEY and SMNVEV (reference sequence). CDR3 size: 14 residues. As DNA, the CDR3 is TGTGCCAGCCGCCTGGAGGTCGGTTTCACTGAAGCTTTCTTT. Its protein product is CASRLEVGFTEAFF.

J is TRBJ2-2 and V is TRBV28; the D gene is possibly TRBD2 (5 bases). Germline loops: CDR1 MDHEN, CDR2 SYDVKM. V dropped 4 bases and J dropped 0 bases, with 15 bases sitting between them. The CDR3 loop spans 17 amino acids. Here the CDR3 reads CASSSPPLAPNTGELFF. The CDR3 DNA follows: TGTGCCAGCAGTTCCCCTCCATTAGCGCCGAACACCGGGGAGCTGTTTTTT.

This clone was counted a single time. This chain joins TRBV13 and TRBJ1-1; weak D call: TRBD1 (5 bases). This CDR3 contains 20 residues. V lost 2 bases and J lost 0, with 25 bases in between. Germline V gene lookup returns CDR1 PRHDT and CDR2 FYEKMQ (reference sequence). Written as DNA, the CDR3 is TGTGCCAGCAGCTTATTCAATCCCGACAGTTTCTTACCCTTGAACACTGAAGCTTTCTTT. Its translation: CASSLFNPDSFLPLNTEAFF.

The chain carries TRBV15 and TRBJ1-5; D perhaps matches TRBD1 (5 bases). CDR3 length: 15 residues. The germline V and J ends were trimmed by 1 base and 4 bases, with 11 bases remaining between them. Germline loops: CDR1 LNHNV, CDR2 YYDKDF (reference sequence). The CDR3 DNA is TGTGCCACCAGCAGAGTGATAGGGGTGAATCAGCCCCAGCATTTT. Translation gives CATSRVIGVNQPQHF.

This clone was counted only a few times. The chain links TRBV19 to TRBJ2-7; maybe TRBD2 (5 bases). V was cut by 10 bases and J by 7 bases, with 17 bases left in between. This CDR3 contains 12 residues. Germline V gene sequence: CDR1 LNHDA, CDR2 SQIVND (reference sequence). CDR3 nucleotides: TGTGCCACCTCGACTCCCGGAGGAGAGCAGTACTTC. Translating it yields CATSTPGGEQYF.

This chain's CDR3 is CASSQEEVVLSAGETQYF. The CDR3 DNA reads TGTGCCAGCAGCCAAGAAGAGGTTGTGCTCTCCGCGGGGGAGACCCAGTACTTC. The rearrangement uses TRBV4-2 and TRBJ2-5, with D maybe TRBD2 (6 bases). The CDR3 sequence is 18 residues long. V was pared by 0 bases and J by 5 bases, with 22 bases between. Germline-derived CDR1 and CDR2 are LGHNA and YNFKEQ.

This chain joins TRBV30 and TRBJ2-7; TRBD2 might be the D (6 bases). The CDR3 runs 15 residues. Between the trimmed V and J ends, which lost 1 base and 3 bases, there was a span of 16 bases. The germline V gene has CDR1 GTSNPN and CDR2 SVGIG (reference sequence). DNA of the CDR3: TGTGCCTGGAGTGATACTCGGGGACTGGGCTACGAGCAGTACTTC. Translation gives CAWSDTRGLGYEQYF.

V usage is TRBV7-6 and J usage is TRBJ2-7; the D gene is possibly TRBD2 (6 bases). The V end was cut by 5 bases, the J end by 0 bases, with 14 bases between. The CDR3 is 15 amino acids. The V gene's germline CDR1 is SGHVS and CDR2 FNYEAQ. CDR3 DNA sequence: TGTGCCAGCAGCCCAGAGGCCGGGGGCTCCTACGAGCAGTACTTC. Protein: CASSPEAGGSYEQYF.

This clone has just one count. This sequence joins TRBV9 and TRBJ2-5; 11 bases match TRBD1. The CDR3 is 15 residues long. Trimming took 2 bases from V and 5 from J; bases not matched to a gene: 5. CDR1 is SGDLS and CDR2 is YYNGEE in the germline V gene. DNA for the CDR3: TGTGCCAGCAGCGTGCTGGGACAGGGGGTGGAGACCCAGTACTTC. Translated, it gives CASSVLGQGVETQYF.

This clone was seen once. The CDR3 sequence: CASSRLALQGENGYTF. DNA of the CDR3: TGTGCCAGTAGTCGACTCGCCCTGCAGGGTGAGAATGGCTACACCTTC. The chain carries TRBV19 and TRBJ1-2; possible D gene TRBD1, 5 bases. Germline V gene data show CDR1 as LNHDA and CDR2 as SQIVND (reference sequence). The CDR3 spans 16 residues. V was shortened by 5 bases and J by 6 bases, with 22 bases between the two germline ends. Based on the CDR3 plus reference TRBV19 and TRBJ1-2, the full variable domain is DGGITQSPKYLFRKEGQNVTLSCEQNLNHDAMYWYRQDPGQGLRLIYYSQIVNDFQKGDIAEGYSVSREKKESFPLTVTSAQKNPTAFYLCASSRLALQGENGYTFGSGTRLTVV.

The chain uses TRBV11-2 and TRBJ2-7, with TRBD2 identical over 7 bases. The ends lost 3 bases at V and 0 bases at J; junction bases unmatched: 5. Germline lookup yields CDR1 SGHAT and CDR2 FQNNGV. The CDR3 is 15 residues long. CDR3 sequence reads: CASSFTSASSYEQYF. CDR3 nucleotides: TGTGCCAGCAGCTTTACTAGCGCGAGCTCCTACGAGCAGTACTTC.

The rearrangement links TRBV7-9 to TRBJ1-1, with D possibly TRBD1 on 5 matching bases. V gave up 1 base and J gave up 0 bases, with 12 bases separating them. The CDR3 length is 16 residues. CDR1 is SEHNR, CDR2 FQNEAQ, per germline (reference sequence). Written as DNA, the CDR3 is TGTGCCAGCAGCTTAGTCGGGGGATTAGTGAACACTGAAGCTTTCTTT. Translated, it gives CASSLVGGLVNTEAFF.

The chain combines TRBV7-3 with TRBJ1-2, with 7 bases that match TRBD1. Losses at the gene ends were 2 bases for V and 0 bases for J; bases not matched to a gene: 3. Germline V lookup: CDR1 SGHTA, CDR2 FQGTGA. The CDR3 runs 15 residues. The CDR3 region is CASSLLGGSNYGYTF. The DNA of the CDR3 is TGTGCCAGCAGCTTACTAGGGGGCTCTAACTATGGCTACACCTTC.

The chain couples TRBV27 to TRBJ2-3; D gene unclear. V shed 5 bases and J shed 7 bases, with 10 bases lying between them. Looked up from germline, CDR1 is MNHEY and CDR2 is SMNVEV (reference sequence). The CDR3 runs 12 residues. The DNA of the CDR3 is TGTGCCAGCAGTAATATGGGGAATACGCAGTATTTT. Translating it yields CASSNMGNTQYF.

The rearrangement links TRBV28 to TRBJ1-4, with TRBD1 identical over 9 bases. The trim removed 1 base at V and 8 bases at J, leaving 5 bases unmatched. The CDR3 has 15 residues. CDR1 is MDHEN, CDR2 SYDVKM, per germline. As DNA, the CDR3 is TGTGCCAGCAGTTTATTGACAGGGGGAGAGGAAAAACTGTTTTTT. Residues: CASSLLTGGEEKLFF.

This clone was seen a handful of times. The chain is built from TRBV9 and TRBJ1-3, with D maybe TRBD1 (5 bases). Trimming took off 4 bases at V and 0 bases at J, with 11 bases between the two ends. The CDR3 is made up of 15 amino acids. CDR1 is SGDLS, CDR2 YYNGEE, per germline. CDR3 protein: CASSMGGSSGNTIYF. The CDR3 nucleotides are TGTGCCAGCAGCATGGGGGGAAGCTCTGGAAACACCATATATTTT.

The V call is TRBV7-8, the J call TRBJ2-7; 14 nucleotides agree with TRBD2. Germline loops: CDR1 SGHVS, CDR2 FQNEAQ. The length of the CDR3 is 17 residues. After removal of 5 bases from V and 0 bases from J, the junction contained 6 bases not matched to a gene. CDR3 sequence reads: CASSAGTSGSVSYEQYF. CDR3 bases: TGTGCCAGCAGCGCCGGGACTAGCGGGAGTGTCTCCTACGAGCAGTACTTC.

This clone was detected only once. The CDR3 region has the DNA TGTGCCAGCAGCCGCCAGGCGGCGGGAGTACACGAGCAGTACTTC. This codes for CASSRQAAGVHEQYF. The gene calls are TRBV7-9 and TRBJ2-7, with 7 bases fitting TRBD2. With 5 bases clipped from V and 5 bases from J, the junction kept 12 bases outside the gene matches. Per germline, CDR1 SEHNR and CDR2 FQNEAQ (reference sequence). This CDR3 has 15 amino acids.

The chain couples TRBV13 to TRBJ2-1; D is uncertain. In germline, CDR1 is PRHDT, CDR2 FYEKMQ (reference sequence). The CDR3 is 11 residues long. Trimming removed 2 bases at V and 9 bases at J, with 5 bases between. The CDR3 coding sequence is TGTGCCAGCAGCTTACGTGGTGAGCAGTTCTTC. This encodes CASSLRGEQFF.

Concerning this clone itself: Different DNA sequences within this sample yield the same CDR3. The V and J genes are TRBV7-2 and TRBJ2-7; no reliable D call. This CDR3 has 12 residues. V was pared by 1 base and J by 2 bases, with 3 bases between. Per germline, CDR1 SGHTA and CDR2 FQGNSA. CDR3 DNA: TGTGCCAGCAGCTTAGGGGCCTACGAGCAGTACTTC. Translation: CASSLGAYEQYF.

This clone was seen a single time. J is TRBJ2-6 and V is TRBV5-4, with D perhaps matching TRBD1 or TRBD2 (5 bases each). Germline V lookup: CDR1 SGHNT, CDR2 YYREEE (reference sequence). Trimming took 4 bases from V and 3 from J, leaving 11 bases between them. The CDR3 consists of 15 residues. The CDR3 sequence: CASSHQGDGANVLTF. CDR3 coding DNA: TGTGCCAGCAGCCACCAGGGAGATGGGGCCAACGTCCTGACTTTC.